These 32 T cell receptor beta chains were sequenced from one sample in a study of T cells in narcolepsy. Here immunoSEQ multiplex PCR was the method, and the copy in TCRdb shows in-frame clones only, minus some. The table records 25,000 to 30,000 clones, 80% to 90% of them present only once. The sample comprised memory (CD45RA-) CD4+ T cells from blood. Receptors were obtained from a human donor in good health.

V usage is TRBV7-7 and J usage is TRBJ2-2, with 12 bases matching TRBD2. Trimming cost V 5 bases and J 9 bases; bases outside gene matches: 7. The CDR3 consists of 15 residues. Germline CDR1 is SSHAT and CDR2 is FNYEAQ (reference sequence). CDR3: CASSQLAGGLRELFF. The CDR3 nucleotides are TGTGCCAGCAGCCAGCTAGCGGGAGGGCTAAGGGAGCTGTTTTTT.

The chain carries TRBV4-2 and TRBJ2-3, with TRBD2 matching over 13 bases. The J segment lost 4 bases and the V segment lost 4 bases, leaving 14 bases of the junction unmatched. Germline-derived CDR1 and CDR2 are LGHNA and YNFKEQ. The CDR3 covers 19 residues. The CDR3 reads CASSLTQPLAGGGADTQYF. The CDR3 DNA reads TGTGCCAGCAGCCTCACCCAACCACTAGCGGGAGGGGGGGCAGATACGCAGTATTTT.

This clone was recorded once. V is TRBV4-3 and J is TRBJ2-7, with D hard to call. Germline loops: CDR1 LGHNA, CDR2 YSLEER. This CDR3 comprises 15 residues. Trimming pared 0 bases from V and 4 bases from J, leaving 13 bases between. CDR3 nucleotides: TGCGCCAGCAGCCAAGATACGTCTCTCGGTTACGAGCAGTACTTC. The encoded protein is CASSQDTSLGYEQYF.

The V call is TRBV6-1, the J call TRBJ1-2; a possible D gene is TRBD1 (5 bases). Trimming removed 11 bases from V and 4 bases from J, with 14 bases in between. The CDR3 covers 12 residues. CDR1 is MNHNS, CDR2 SASEGT, per germline. The CDR3 nucleotides read TGTGCCGAGGGGCCATTGGGCTATGGCTACACCTTC. Residues: CAEGPLGYGYTF.

The rearrangement links TRBV7-9 to TRBJ2-5, with D uncertain. The V and J ends lost 5 bases and 2 bases respectively, with 12 bases between them. The CDR3 has 14 amino acids. Germline assignment: CDR1 SEHNR and CDR2 FQNEAQ (reference sequence). This CDR3 is CASSPWVGQETQYF. The CDR3, as DNA: TGTGCCAGCAGCCCATGGGTGGGGCAAGAGACCCAGTACTTC.

V and J are TRBV5-6 and TRBJ2-1, with D possibly matching TRBD1 (5 bases). Germline V gives CDR1 SGHDT, CDR2 YYEEEE. CDR3 length: 15 residues. V lost 1 base and J 4 bases, leaving 12 bases between the germline ends. In DNA, the CDR3 is TGTGCCAGCAGCTTGCTGCAGGGTGGGTACAATGAGCAGTTCTTC. Its protein product is CASSLLQGGYNEQFF.

The chain uses TRBV7-9 and TRBJ2-5, with TRBD2 matching 9 bases. The CDR3 extends over 16 amino acids. Losses at the gene ends were 5 bases for V and 2 bases for J; bases not matched to a gene: 9. CDR1 SEHNR and CDR2 FQNEAQ come from the germline V gene (reference sequence). The CDR3 loop reads CASSRVRGGGQETQYF. The CDR3, as DNA: TGTGCCAGCAGCCGCGTGCGGGGGGGAGGGCAAGAGACCCAGTACTTC.

The J gene is TRBJ1-5, the V gene TRBV10-3, with 7 bases identical to TRBD1. The trim removed 4 bases at V and 4 bases at J, leaving 7 bases unmatched. CDR1 and CDR2 from the germline V gene are ENHRY and SYGVKD. The CDR3 extends over 15 amino acids. The CDR3 region has the DNA TGTGCCATCAGTGGTGAGAGGGACAGAAATCAGCCCCAGCATTTT. Translation gives CAISGERDRNQPQHF.

The CDR3 region is CASKNDRVVGYTF. CDR3 nucleotide sequence: TGTGCCAGTAAAAACGACAGGGTGGTTGGCTACACCTTC. This chain uses TRBV2 with TRBJ1-2; 7 positions match TRBD1. Trimming at V came to 9 bases and at J to 7 bases, leaving 11 bases not matched to a gene. Germline CDR1 SNHLY, CDR2 FYNNEI. This CDR3 has 13 residues.

This clone has a single count. The rearrangement links TRBV19 to TRBJ1-5; 9 bases map to TRBD1. CDR1 and CDR2 from the germline V gene are LNHDA and SQIVND (reference sequence). This CDR3 spans 13 amino acids. The V gene end was trimmed by 4 bases and the J gene end by 7 bases; junction bases not matched to a gene: 2. The CDR3 loop reads CASSSGQGQPQHF. The CDR3 region has the DNA TGTGCCAGTAGTAGCGGACAGGGGCAGCCCCAGCATTTT.

This chain uses TRBV7-2 with TRBJ1-2; D is undetermined. The V and J ends lost 1 base and 4 bases respectively, with 13 bases between them. CDR1 is SGHTA and CDR2 is FQGNSA in the germline V gene. This CDR3 has 15 residues. The chain's CDR3 is CASSLVAQDLYGYTF. In DNA form, the CDR3 reads TGTGCCAGCAGCTTAGTAGCCCAGGATCTCTATGGCTACACCTTC. The full variable domain, in which reference TRBV7-2 and TRBJ1-2 provide the parts outside the CDR3, is GAGVSQSPSNKVTEKGKDVELRCDPISGHTALYWYRQSLGQGLEFLIYFQGNSAPDKSGLPSDRFSAERTGGSVSTLTIQRTQQEDSAVYLCASSLVAQDLYGYTFGSGTRLTVV.

This clone was picked up one time. The rearrangement links TRBV28 to TRBJ2-5, with 10 positions matching TRBD2. CDR1 MDHEN and CDR2 SYDVKM come from the germline V gene. The CDR3 sequence is 15 residues long. After removal of 3 bases from V and 1 base from J, the junction contained 2 bases not matched to a gene. CDR3 sequence: CASSFPSGGQETQYF. Written as DNA, the CDR3 is TGTGCCAGCAGTTTCCCTAGCGGGGGCCAAGAGACCCAGTACTTC.

This clone appeared once. The V and J genes are TRBV10-2 and TRBJ1-2, with D perhaps matching TRBD1 (6 bases). The germline CDR1 and CDR2 sequences are WSHSY and SAAADI. This CDR3 contains 16 residues. Trimming removed 2 bases from V and 2 bases from J, with 15 bases in between. For the CDR3, the DNA is TGCGCCAGCAGTGAGGCAGGGGCCTTTCCAAACTATGGCTACACCTTC. It codes for CASSEAGAFPNYGYTF.

The CDR3 DNA follows: TGCGCCAGCAGCCTTGTTAGGAACACTGAAGCTTTCTTT. It yields the protein CASSLVRNTEAFF. The V and J genes are TRBV5-1 and TRBJ1-1; D remains unclear. The CDR3 is made up of 13 amino acids. The V end was cut by 4 bases, the J end by 1 base, with 8 bases between. Germline V lookup: CDR1 SGHRS, CDR2 YFSETQ.

The V gene is TRBV6-1, the J gene TRBJ2-7; D is unresolved. The length of the CDR3 is 13 residues. The ends were cut back, 7 bases at V and 6 bases at J, with 16 bases in the middle. CDR1 and CDR2 (germline): MNHNS, SASEGT. The CDR3 coding sequence is TGTGCCAGCACCCAAAGTGGGTACTCCGAGCAGTACTTC. This gives the protein CASTQSGYSEQYF.

This chain joins TRBV11-2 and TRBJ2-7; D assignment may be TRBD1 or TRBD2 (5 bases each). The V and J ends lost 0 bases and 12 bases respectively, with 15 bases between them. CDR3 length: 13 residues. CDR1 is SGHAT, CDR2 FQNNGV, per germline. CDR3 loop: CASSLEAETGRYF. In DNA form, the CDR3 reads TGTGCCAGCAGCTTAGAGGCGGAGACGGGGCGGTACTTC. Full variable domain (rest looked up from reference TRBV11-2 and TRBJ2-7): EAGVAQSPRYKIIEKRQSVAFWCNPISGHATLYWYQQILGQGPKLLIQFQNNGVVDDSQLPKDRFSAERLKGVDSTLKIQPAKLEDSAVYLCASSLEAETGRYFGPGTRLTVT.

The rearrangement uses TRBV4-1 and TRBJ2-7, with 8 bases lining up with TRBD2. The CDR3 contains 17 residues. CDR1 is MGHRA, CDR2 YSYEKL, per germline. Germline trimming cut 0 bases from V and 2 bases from J; bases unmatched to any gene: 9. In DNA form, the CDR3 reads TGCGCCAGCAGCCAAGACGGGGGGGGCCACAAAACCTACGAGCAGTACTTC. This encodes CASSQDGGGHKTYEQYF.

The chain has TRBV6-5 and TRBJ1-1, with D uncertain. Trimming took off 6 bases at V and 4 bases at J, with 12 bases between the two ends. The CDR3 extends over 13 amino acids. Per germline, CDR1 MNHEY and CDR2 SVGAGI. CDR3 loop: CASRYGRGTEAFF. The DNA for the CDR3 is TGTGCCAGCAGGTACGGCCGCGGCACTGAAGCTTTCTTT.

Concerning this clone: The sample contains more than one DNA sequence encoding this CDR3. The CDR3 loop is CASSVRASTDTQYF. CDR3 nucleotides: TGTGCCAGCAGTGTCAGGGCTAGCACAGATACGCAGTATTTT. This chain joins TRBV25-1 and TRBJ2-3; a weak D match, TRBD1 (5 bases). Deletions cut 4 bases from V and 0 bases from J, with 8 bases between. The CDR3 runs 14 residues. The germline V gene encodes CDR1 MGHDK and CDR2 SYGVNS.

The V and J genes are TRBV11-2 and TRBJ2-1; maybe TRBD1 (5 bases). The germline V gene has CDR1 SGHAT and CDR2 FQNNGV. The V end lost 3 bases, the J end lost 2 bases, and 14 bases lay between the germline ends. This CDR3 is built from 16 residues. The CDR3 DNA reads as TGTGCCAGCAGCTTCCCGACAGTGGTAACCTACAATGAGCAGTTCTTC. Its translation is CASSFPTVVTYNEQFF.

V gene TRBV2 combines with J gene TRBJ2-3; 10 bases fit TRBD2. The CDR3 covers 15 residues. V lost 9 bases and J lost 5; bases outside the gene matches: 11. Germline assignment: CDR1 SNHLY and CDR2 FYNNEI. CDR3 nucleotide sequence: TGTGCCAGTATACAAGCGGGAGGGCCGGGAGATACGCAGTATTTT. Its protein product is CASIQAGGPGDTQYF.

The J gene is TRBJ1-4, the V gene TRBV7-8, with 7 bases fitting TRBD1. Germline-derived CDR1 and CDR2 are SGHVS and FQNEAQ. The J segment lost 8 bases and the V segment lost 4 bases, leaving 7 bases of the junction unmatched. The CDR3 is 14 amino acids. As DNA, the CDR3 is TGTGCCAGCAGCTCTACAGGGGCTGGGGAAAAACTGTTTTTT. The encoded protein is CASSSTGAGEKLFF.

The chain carries TRBV7-6 and TRBJ1-6; D not certain. V lost 0 bases and J 8 bases, leaving 2 bases between the germline ends. Germline loops: CDR1 SGHVS, CDR2 FNYEAQ. This CDR3 is built from 12 residues. CDR3 sequence reads: CASSLADSPLHF. The CDR3 bases are TGTGCCAGCAGCTTAGCGGATTCACCCCTCCACTTT.

The rearrangement joins TRBV5-1 to TRBJ2-2, with D possibly TRBD1 on 5 matching bases. The CDR3 is made up of 16 amino acids. Germline loops: CDR1 SGHRS, CDR2 YFSETQ. V lost 1 base to trimming and J lost 1 base, with 11 bases between them. The CDR3 region has the DNA TGCGCCAGCAGCTTGCAGGCAGGGAAGAACACCGGGGAGCTGTTTTTT. It translates to CASSLQAGKNTGELFF.

The chain links TRBV6-1 to TRBJ1-2; tentative D call: TRBD1 (6 bases). The CDR3 is 16 residues long. Germline CDR1 is MNHNS and CDR2 is SASEGT. Trimming left V 0 bases short and J 5 bases short, with 16 bases between. CDR3 DNA: TGTGCCAGCAGTGAAGCATCGGGGGGCGCTGGTTATGGCTACACCTTC. Translated, it gives CASSEASGGAGYGYTF.

The rearrangement uses TRBV5-1 and TRBJ1-2; 7 bases are shared with TRBD1. The CDR3 length is 13 residues. CDR1 is SGHRS and CDR2 is YFSETQ in the germline V gene. The ends lost 0 bases at V and 7 bases at J; junction bases unmatched: 3. CDR3 bases: TGCGCCAGCAGCTTGGGACAGGGCGGTGGCTACACCTTC. Residues: CASSLGQGGGYTF.

This chain joins TRBV18 and TRBJ1-2; 8 bases line up with TRBD1. The CDR3 spans 16 residues. V was clipped by 3 bases and J by 0 bases; unmatched bases: 6. CDR1 and CDR2 (germline): KGHSH, LQKENI. Here the CDR3 reads CASSPLQGEANYGYTF. The CDR3 DNA sequence: TGTGCCAGCTCACCGCTACAGGGGGAAGCTAACTATGGCTACACCTTC. The full variable domain, rest sourced from reference TRBV18 and TRBJ1-2, is NAGVMQNPRHLVRRRGQEARLRCSPMKGHSHVYWYRQLPEEGLKFMVYLQKENIIDESGMPKERFSAEFPKEGPSILRIQQVVRGDSAAYFCASSPLQGEANYGYTFGSGTRLTVV.

This clone was counted only a few times. The gene calls are TRBV28 and TRBJ1-2; a weak D match, TRBD1 (5 bases). In germline, CDR1 is MDHEN, CDR2 SYDVKM. CDR3 length: 12 residues. Trimming took off 7 bases at V and 6 bases at J, with 12 bases between the two ends. The CDR3 sequence: CASNSIGDGYTF. CDR3 in DNA: TGTGCCAGCAATTCCATAGGGGATGGCTACACCTTC.

The genes are TRBV30 and TRBJ1-1, with no clear D. The CDR3 extends over 12 amino acids. Germline assignment: CDR1 GTSNPN and CDR2 SVGIG (reference sequence). Trimming took off 2 bases at V and 1 base at J, with 5 bases between the two ends. CDR3 coding DNA: TGTGCCTGGAGTCGGGAGAACACTGAAGCTTTCTTT. This sequence encodes CAWSRENTEAFF.

This clone was observed a single time. The chain uses TRBV6-6 and TRBJ1-2, with TRBD1 matching 7 bases. Germline loops: CDR1 MNHNY, CDR2 SVGAGI (reference sequence). The CDR3 extends over 12 amino acids. V lost 7 bases to trimming and J lost 4 bases; unmatched junction nucleotides: 3. In DNA form, the CDR3 reads TGTGCCAGCACCGGGGACAGCTATGGCTACACCTTC. Its translation: CASTGDSYGYTF.

V is TRBV29-1 and J is TRBJ1-1; D ambiguous. V lost 3 bases, J lost 3 bases, and 11 bases lay in between. Germline V gives CDR1 SQVTM, CDR2 ANQGSEA. The CDR3 runs to 13 residues. The DNA of the CDR3 is TGCAGCGTTGACTCCGGGTCTTACACTGAAGCTTTCTTT. This translates into CSVDSGSYTEAFF.

This chain joins TRBV5-1 and TRBJ2-1; D is possibly TRBD2 (6 bases). From germline, CDR1 is SGHRS and CDR2 YFSETQ. V lost 6 bases, J lost 1 base, and 11 bases lay in between. This CDR3 has 14 residues. This chain's CDR3 is CASKARGSYNEQFF. The CDR3 region has the DNA TGCGCCAGCAAAGCCCGGGGGTCCTACAATGAGCAGTTCTTC.